This TCR beta chain derives from a study of blood T cell repertoires in COVID-19. Study-level information: The United States, Italy and Spain supplied acute and convalescent COVID-19 samples. T cells, B-cell-depleted T cells, or PBMCs supplied cDNA or gDNA.

Deletions cut 2 bases from V and 10 bases from J, with 17 bases between. Germline V gene lookup returns CDR1 MNHNS and CDR2 SASEGT. This CDR3 region has 14 residues. Authors' analysis steps: Estimates of nucleated cell counts were drawn from the amplification of reference gene primers. Sequencing was performed with immunoSEQ multiplex PCR; in TCRdb, only in-frame clones are kept and a portion is missing. V and J calls and clone size are those listed in that table; D and trimming were worked out from the DNA. The table has 100,000 or so clones, about 81% seen once. This receptor was taken from a woman aged 55 to 70 with acute or convalescent COVID-19. Sequencing input: peripheral blood. The chain carries TRBV6-1 and TRBJ1-1; unclear D gene. CDR3 in amino acids: CASSELDTVTPAFF. In DNA form, the CDR3 reads TGTGCCAGCAGTGAACTCGATACGGTTACGCCAGCTTTCTTT.